This T cell receptor beta chain was documented in a study of shared clonotypes between healthy human individuals. The CDR3 runs to 13 residues. Between the trimmed V and J ends, which lost 4 bases and 4 bases, there was a span of 11 bases. The germline CDR1 and CDR2 sequences are SGDLS and YYNGEE. This clone has a single count. Its antigen is undetermined. Investigators spread the genomic DNA of each subset evenly over several immunoSEQ plates. The authors loaded around 190 ng DNA, tens of thousands of T cell genomes, into sorted-subset replicate PCRs. The repertoire was sequenced with immunoSEQ multiplex PCR; TCRdb's copy has only in-frame clones and lacks some. The table shows 1.6 million or so clones, with about 98.5% occurring only once. The study's findings and limits: A generally larger estimated richness was seen in naive subsets than in memory subsets. Even with large depth, rarefaction showed that sorted-subset sequencing was incomplete.

The receptor was isolated from a man aged 25 to 40 in good health. The source material was naive CD4+ T cells sorted from blood. Subset meaning: CD45RA+ positively selected. V is TRBV9 and J is TRBJ1-1; no definite D call. The CDR3 here is CASSQTASTEAFF. In nucleotides, the CDR3 is TGTGCCAGCAGCCAGACCGCGAGCACTGAAGCTTTCTTT.